One sample yielded the 24 T cell receptor beta chains listed below, sequenced in a study of T cell repertoires in cytomegalovirus infection. These receptors have no identified antigens. Each CDR3 protein is one row after TCRdb ran MiXCR on the reads. The table shows 700,000 to 850,000 distinct CDR3 sequences, with 32% occurring only once. Sequencing used cultured CD8+ T cells from PBMCs, obtained from culture after CMV antigen stimulation. These receptors all come from a human donor in good health (CMV status not recorded). Some clones in this sample may be carry-over from other donors' samples.

This sequence joins TRBV19 and TRBJ1-5; TRBD1 matches 7 bases. CDR1 LNHDA and CDR2 SQIVND come from the germline V gene (reference sequence). The CDR3 runs to 13 residues. V lost 8 bases and J lost 6; bases outside the gene matches: 7. The DNA of the CDR3 is TGTGCCAGTTCAGACAGGGCCTCTCAGCCCCAGCATTTT. This gives the protein CASSDRASQPQHF.

This rearrangement joins TRBV6-5 to TRBJ2-5; possible D gene TRBD2, 7 bases. CDR1 is MNHEY and CDR2 is SVGAGI in the germline V gene. The CDR3 contains 14 residues. Trimming stripped 5 bases from V and 9 bases from J, with 19 bases between. CDR3 amino acids: CASSPGEGGLAQYF. CDR3 coding DNA: TGTGCCAGCAGTCCCGGGGAGGGGGGGTTAGCCCAGTACTTC.

The chain links TRBV12-3 or TRBV12-4 to TRBJ2-6; D is ambiguous. V dropped 7 bases and J dropped 0 bases, with 10 bases sitting between them. The CDR3 runs to 15 residues. The CDR3 sequence: CASTSDDSGANVLTF. The DNA of the CDR3 is TGTGCCAGCACCTCGGACGACTCTGGGGCCAACGTCCTGACTTTC.

The table lists this clonotype with a few counts. Here the CDR3 DNA reads TGTGCCAGCAGCCTTTTCCCTCGGGATACGCAGTATTTT. Its translation is CASSLFPRDTQYF. The chain is built from TRBV6-2 or TRBV6-3 and TRBJ2-3; D gene unclear. Germline assignment: CDR1 MNHEY and CDR2 SVGEGT. The CDR3 is 13 amino acids. Trimming removed 6 bases at V and 6 bases at J, with 13 bases between.

The rearrangement links TRBV4-2 to TRBJ2-3, with D maybe TRBD2 (6 bases). Germline loops: CDR1 LGHNA, CDR2 YNFKEQ. The V end lost 3 bases, the J end lost 3 bases, and 22 bases lay between the germline ends. The length of the CDR3 is 18 residues. This chain's CDR3 is CASSQVSMGGSRTDTQYF. In nucleotides, the CDR3 is TGTGCCAGCAGCCAGGTTTCCATGGGGGGTTCCAGGACAGATACGCAGTATTTT.

This clonotype was counted between two and nine times. The V call is TRBV10-3, the J call TRBJ2-5; the match to TRBD1 covers 9 bases. Trimming removed 3 bases from V and 1 base from J; junction bases left unmatched: 15. The germline V gene has CDR1 ENHRY and CDR2 SYGVKD. The length of the CDR3 is 19 residues. This CDR3 reads CAISDSRTGVLSSQETQYF. For the CDR3, the DNA is TGTGCCATCAGTGATTCTCGGACAGGGGTTCTTAGTTCCCAAGAGACCCAGTACTTC.

The chain combines TRBV29-1 with TRBJ1-2; D call uncertain. The CDR3 totals 14 residues. CDR1 is SQVTM and CDR2 is ANQGSEA in the germline V gene. Trimming took 6 bases from V and 8 from J, leaving 22 bases between them. In nucleotides, the CDR3 is TGCAGCGTAACCCGGGCCTCACCCCTGGGGGGCTACACCTTC. It is translated as CSVTRASPLGGYTF.

The V call is TRBV28, the J call TRBJ1-2, with D tentatively TRBD1 (5 bases). V gave up 2 bases and J gave up 5 bases, with 18 bases separating them. CDR1 and CDR2 (germline): MDHEN, SYDVKM. The CDR3 covers 16 residues. CDR3 amino acids: CASSLGGPPFGYGYTF. As DNA, the CDR3 is TGTGCCAGCAGTTTAGGGGGACCTCCCTTCGGGTATGGCTACACCTTC.

The CDR3 spells CASRWDSAGANVLTF. CDR3 DNA sequence: TGTGCCAGTAGGTGGGATTCGGCTGGGGCCAACGTCCTGACTTTC. The rearrangement links TRBV19 to TRBJ2-6; D not resolved. Germline CDR1 reads LNHDA; CDR2 reads SQIVND (reference sequence). The CDR3 is 15 residues long. V was cut by 6 bases and J by 2 bases, with 11 bases left in between. Looking up the rest from reference TRBV19 and TRBJ2-6 gives the full variable domain: DGGITQSPKYLFRKEGQNVTLSCEQNLNHDAMYWYRQDPGQGLRLIYYSQIVNDFQKGDIAEGYSVSREKKESFPLTVTSAQKNPTAFYLCASRWDSAGANVLTFGAGSRLTVL.

This clonotype showed up just a few times. The V and J genes are TRBV19 and TRBJ1-1; D ambiguous. CDR3 length equals 16 residues. CDR1 LNHDA and CDR2 SQIVND come from the germline V gene (reference sequence). Trimming took off 0 bases at V and 5 bases at J, with 16 bases between the two ends. The CDR3 DNA is TGTGCCAGTAGTATAGATCTCCGGACGATCACTACTGAAGCTTTCTTT. As protein: CASSIDLRTITTEAFF.

J is TRBJ1-1 and V is TRBV19, with D maybe TRBD1 (5 bases). This CDR3 contains 12 residues. CDR1 and CDR2 (germline): LNHDA, SQIVND (reference sequence). V was trimmed by 7 bases and J by 4 bases, leaving 10 bases between them. The CDR3 spells CASKSGGTEAFF. CDR3 coding DNA: TGTGCCAGTAAGAGTGGGGGCACTGAAGCTTTCTTT.

This clonotype occurred a few times. The rearrangement uses TRBV6-1 and TRBJ2-7; TRBD1 matches 10 bases. This CDR3 spans 16 amino acids. The V gene end was trimmed by 2 bases and the J gene end by 5 bases; junction bases not matched to a gene: 9. In germline, CDR1 is MNHNS, CDR2 SASEGT. The DNA for the CDR3 is TGTGCCAGCAGTGAAACGGCGGACAGGGGGACTCACGAGCAGTACTTC. Translation gives CASSETADRGTHEQYF.

This rearrangement joins TRBV7-9 to TRBJ2-6; 9 bases map to TRBD1. The CDR3 spans 17 residues. V shed 5 bases and J 0 bases; nucleotides not matched to a gene: 5. The germline V gene has CDR1 SEHNR and CDR2 FQNEAQ (reference sequence). The CDR3 protein is CASSTQGARSGANVLTF. The CDR3 region has the DNA TGTGCCAGCAGCACACAGGGGGCTCGCTCTGGGGCCAACGTCCTGACTTTC. Complete variable domain (other parts from reference TRBV7-9 and TRBJ2-6): DTGVSQNPRHKITKRGQNVTFRCDPISEHNRLYWYRQTLGQGPEFLTYFQNEAQLEKSRLLSDRFSAERPKGSFSTLEIQRTEQGDSAMYLCASSTQGARSGANVLTFGAGSRLTVL.

This rearrangement joins TRBV16 to TRBJ2-4; D unclear. Germline V CDR1 and CDR2: KGHSY, FQNENV. The CDR3 spans 17 residues. The V end was cut by 0 bases, the J end by 0 bases, with 12 bases between. This CDR3 reads CASSQSGESLAKNIQYF. Here the CDR3 DNA reads TGTGCCAGCAGCCAATCGGGTGAGAGCTTAGCCAAAAACATTCAGTACTTC.

This clonotype showed up just once. The rearrangement uses TRBV7-2 and TRBJ2-6, with D perhaps assigned TRBD1 or TRBD2 (5 bases each). This CDR3 region has 19 residues. Germline CDR1 reads SGHTA; CDR2 reads FQGNSA. V was pared by 3 bases and J by 0 bases, with 18 bases between. The chain's CDR3 is CASSFWPPGRRSGANVLTF. CDR3 nucleotide sequence: TGTGCCAGCAGCTTCTGGCCACCGGGACGGCGCTCTGGGGCCAACGTCCTGACTTTC.

The sample holds many counts of this clonotype. The chain joins TRBV12-3 or TRBV12-4 to TRBJ2-1; TRBD1 matches at 9 bases. The CDR3 has 14 amino acids. J gave up 8 bases and V 4 bases, and 6 bases lay outside the gene matches. CDR3 loop: CASSSWTGDYEQFF. CDR3 nucleotides: TGTGCCAGCAGTTCCTGGACAGGGGATTATGAGCAGTTCTTC.

The chain is built from TRBV6-6 and TRBJ2-1, with 7 bases lining up with TRBD2. Unmatched junction bases numbered 7, after V lost 0 bases and J lost 5 bases. CDR1 and CDR2 from the germline V gene are MNHNY and SVGAGI (reference sequence). The CDR3 covers 16 residues. CDR3 region: CASSYSASGGHNEQFF. The DNA of the CDR3 is TGTGCCAGCAGTTACTCCGCTAGCGGAGGCCACAATGAGCAGTTCTTC.

This clonotype was seen at least ten times. The chain uses TRBV20-1 and TRBJ1-5, with a weak D call TRBD1 (5 bases). Germline CDR1 reads DFQATT; CDR2 reads SNEGSKA (reference sequence). The V end was cut by 3 bases, the J end by 0 bases, with 15 bases between. CDR3 length: 16 residues. The CDR3 here is CSARRRVGRSNQPQHF. For the CDR3, the DNA is TGCAGTGCTAGGCGACGTGTGGGGCGTAGCAATCAGCCCCAGCATTTT.

This rearrangement joins TRBV19 to TRBJ1-2, with D perhaps TRBD1 (5 bases). V was pared by 8 bases and J by 4 bases, with 14 bases between. The CDR3 is 13 amino acids. Germline CDR1 is LNHDA and CDR2 is SQIVND (reference sequence). CDR3 region: CASLSGLGYGYTF. In DNA form, the CDR3 reads TGTGCCAGTTTATCAGGGCTGGGCTATGGCTACACCTTC.

This clonotype was counted a few times. The chain carries TRBV4-3 and TRBJ1-6, with 9 bases fitting TRBD1. From germline, CDR1 is LGHNA and CDR2 YSLEER. V was pared by 4 bases and J by 9 bases, with 13 bases of the junction left unmatched. CDR3 length equals 17 residues. The CDR3 is CASSRTRDRVLGSPLHF. The DNA of the CDR3 is TGCGCCAGCAGCCGAACCCGGGACAGGGTTTTGGGTTCACCCCTCCACTTT.

V is TRBV12-3 or TRBV12-4 and J is TRBJ2-5, with D perhaps TRBD1 (7 bases). V lost 5 bases, J lost 4 bases, and 20 bases lay in between. The CDR3 has 16 residues. In DNA form, the CDR3 reads TGTGCCAGCAGTCAGGCGGGATACAGGGGTACAGAGACCCAGTACTTC. Its translation: CASSQAGYRGTETQYF.

The sample holds a few counts of this clonotype. This chain uses TRBV7-9 with TRBJ1-2, with 9 nucleotides matching TRBD1. This CDR3 contains 18 residues. The J segment lost 1 base and the V segment lost 1 base, leaving 10 bases of the junction unmatched. Germline V lookup: CDR1 SEHNR, CDR2 FQNEAQ (reference sequence). The CDR3 here is CASSLETGGTPFNYGYTF. As DNA, the CDR3 is TGTGCCAGCAGCTTAGAAACAGGGGGCACACCATTTAACTATGGCTACACCTTC. The variable domain in full, completed from reference TRBV7-9 and TRBJ1-2, reads DTGVSQNPRHKITKRGQNVTFRCDPISEHNRLYWYRQTLGQGPEFLTYFQNEAQLEKSRLLSDRFSAERPKGSFSTLEIQRTEQGDSAMYLCASSLETGGTPFNYGYTFGSGTRLTVV.

CDR3 bases: TGTGCCAGCAGTTTATTAAGTGAGAGGGCCACAGATACGCAGTATTTT. Translation: CASSLLSERATDTQYF. J is TRBJ2-3 and V is TRBV28, with a tentative D call TRBD2 (5 bases). This CDR3 spans 16 amino acids. The germline gives CDR1 MDHEN, CDR2 SYDVKM. Between the trimmed V and J ends, which lost 1 base and 2 bases, there was a span of 13 bases.

This clonotype was detected ten times or more. The chain couples TRBV7-3 to TRBJ2-2; 8 nucleotides match TRBD1. V lost 1 base, J lost 0 bases, and 10 bases stayed unmatched. Germline values: CDR1 SGHTA, CDR2 FQGTGA. The CDR3 runs 19 residues. CDR3 region: CASSLRGDRPRANTGELFF. The CDR3 bases are TGTGCCAGCAGCTTAAGAGGGGACAGGCCAAGAGCGAACACCGGGGAGCTGTTTTTT.